Here is one T cell receptor beta chain with its context. The data derive from a study of blood T cell repertoires in COVID-19. About the study: T cells, B-cell-depleted T cells, or PBMCs supplied cDNA or gDNA.

This CDR3 has 16 amino acids. V lost 4 bases and J lost 3; bases outside the gene matches: 9. The germline CDR1 and CDR2 sequences are SGHDT and YYEEEE. Generated by immunoSEQ multiplex PCR, the TCRdb table keeps only in-frame clones and is missing some. The sample shows some 350,000 clones, 80% to 90% of them seen only once. This receptor was obtained from a man aged 25 to 45 with active or convalescent COVID-19. The sequencing input was peripheral blood. This chain joins TRBV5-6 and TRBJ2-1, with TRBD2 matching over 8 bases. The CDR3 DNA sequence: TGTGCCAGCAGCCCACTCGGGGGGGCGGGCTACAATGAGCAGTTCTTC. This gives the protein CASSPLGGAGYNEQFF.